The 22 T cell receptor beta chains presented below share a single source sample, sequenced in a study of T-cell memory formation after mild COVID-19. MiXCR was run by TCRdb on the 5' RACE reads, yielding one entry per CDR3 protein. The sample contains 150,000 to 200,000 distinct CDR3 sequences, 11% of which appear only once. The sequencing sample was made of PBMCs or a T cell subset sorted from them (not recorded which). These receptors were collected from a man between 18 and 29 years old who had mild COVID-19 (a few samples of this study predate the infection). Cell type and time point are not known.

The sample holds many counts of this clonotype. This rearrangement joins TRBV13 to TRBJ2-3, with TRBD2 matching 8 bases. CDR1 is PRHDT and CDR2 is FYEKMQ in the germline V gene (reference sequence). CDR3 size: 18 residues. After removal of 5 bases from V and 0 bases from J, the junction contained 13 bases not matched to a gene. CDR3 amino acids: CASSRRAQRGLSTDTQYF. CDR3 bases: TGTGCCAGCAGCCGCCGAGCCCAGCGGGGGTTAAGCACAGATACGCAGTATTTT.

This clonotype has a count of ten or more. V usage is TRBV4-3 and J usage is TRBJ2-5, with TRBD2 identical over 7 bases. The V segment lost 1 base and the J segment 2 bases; nucleotides outside the gene matches: 1. The germline V gene has CDR1 LGHNA and CDR2 YSLEER. The CDR3 length is 14 residues. CDR3 nucleotide sequence: TGCGCCAGCAGCCAAGGGGGGGGACAAGAGACCCAGTACTTC. This translates into CASSQGGGQETQYF.

This clonotype was detected only a few times. This chain uses TRBV20-1 with TRBJ2-3; 8 bases line up with TRBD2. J gave up 3 bases and V 5 bases, and 10 bases lay outside the gene matches. This CDR3 has 15 residues. The germline V gene has CDR1 DFQATT and CDR2 SNEGSKA (reference sequence). In nucleotides, the CDR3 is TGCAGTGCTCATTCTGCGGGGGGAGGAACAGATACGCAGTATTTT. Translation gives CSAHSAGGGTDTQYF.

There are a few counts of this clonotype. The chain joins TRBV18 to TRBJ2-6; the D is unclear. Trimming took off 2 bases at V and 0 bases at J, with 5 bases between the two ends. The germline V gene has CDR1 KGHSH and CDR2 LQKENI. The CDR3 totals 15 residues. For the CDR3, the DNA is TGTGCCAGCTCACCAAAGATCTCTGGGGCCAACGTCCTGACTTTC. Translated, it gives CASSPKISGANVLTF.

This clonotype has more than one count but fewer than ten. V usage is TRBV4-2 and J usage is TRBJ1-2, with D maybe TRBD1 (5 bases). The V and J ends lost 4 bases and 6 bases respectively, with 18 bases between them. Germline V gene sequence: CDR1 LGHNA, CDR2 YNFKEQ. This CDR3 spans 15 amino acids. The CDR3 is CASSPSDTRGDGYTF. The CDR3 DNA reads TGTGCCAGCAGCCCGTCGGACACCCGCGGGGATGGCTACACCTTC.

This clonotype came up many times. This sequence joins TRBV5-1 and TRBJ2-6; TRBD1 aligns across 12 bases. With V trimmed by 2 bases and J by 4 bases, 4 bases remained unmatched. Germline values: CDR1 SGHRS, CDR2 YFSETQ. This CDR3 spans 17 amino acids. The CDR3 DNA sequence: TGCGCCAGCAGCTTTTTGGGACAGGGGGCCGGGGCCAACGTCCTGACTTTC. Translating gives CASSFLGQGAGANVLTF. Full variable domain (rest looked up from reference TRBV5-1 and TRBJ2-6): KAGVTQTPRYLIKTRGQQVTLSCSPISGHRSVSWYQQTPGQGLQFLFEYFSETQRNKGNFPGRFSGRQFSNSRSEMNVSTLELGDSALYLCASSFLGQGAGANVLTFGAGSRLTVL.

This clonotype has just a few counts. The chain carries TRBV7-6 and TRBJ2-5; tentative D call: TRBD1 (5 bases). The CDR3 loop spans 14 amino acids. Looked up from germline, CDR1 is SGHVS and CDR2 is FNYEAQ. The V end was cut by 2 bases, the J end by 4 bases, with 11 bases between. For the CDR3, the DNA is TGTGCCAGCAGCTTAAGCACAGGCCGAGAGACCCAGTACTTC. This sequence encodes CASSLSTGRETQYF.

This clonotype has more than one count but fewer than ten. The chain employs TRBV27 and TRBJ1-5; D is possibly TRBD1 (6 bases). V lost 5 bases to trimming and J lost 3 bases, with 11 bases between them. The germline V gene encodes CDR1 MNHEY and CDR2 SMNVEV (reference sequence). The CDR3 extends over 14 amino acids. The CDR3 loop is CASSTSGANQPQHF. CDR3 in DNA: TGTGCCAGCAGTACCTCAGGGGCCAATCAGCCCCAGCATTTT.

The chain joins TRBV5-1 to TRBJ2-2; 9 bases are a match to TRBD2. V trimming: 2 bases; J trimming: 4 bases; junction bases outside the gene matches: 6. Germline lookup yields CDR1 SGHRS and CDR2 YFSETQ. This CDR3 spans 16 amino acids. This CDR3 is CASSLLRAGGTGELFF. DNA of the CDR3: TGCGCCAGCAGCTTACTGCGAGCGGGGGGCACCGGGGAGCTGTTTTTT.

The chain recombines TRBV15 with TRBJ1-1; D gene ambiguous. CDR1 is LNHNV, CDR2 YYDKDF, per germline (reference sequence). The CDR3 is 11 amino acids. The V end lost 11 bases, the J end lost 6 bases, and 13 bases lay between the germline ends. The CDR3: CAAGGNPEAFF. In DNA, the CDR3 is TGTGCCGCCGGAGGCAACCCTGAAGCTTTCTTT.

At least ten counts were recorded for this clonotype. The chain employs TRBV12-3 or TRBV12-4 and TRBJ2-3, with D hard to call. V lost 2 bases, J lost 0 bases, and 9 bases lay in between. This CDR3 is built from 15 residues. The CDR3 nucleotides are TGTGCCAGCAGTTTAAGTCCCGTGAGCACAGATACGCAGTATTTT. This codes for CASSLSPVSTDTQYF.

The chain is built from TRBV7-2 and TRBJ2-7, with 8 bases that match TRBD1. This CDR3 comprises 16 residues. V gave up 1 base and J gave up 0 bases; unmatched junction bases: 5. Germline loops: CDR1 SGHTA, CDR2 FQGNSA. In nucleotides, the CDR3 is TGTGCCAGCAGCTTAGGGGGACAGGCCATCTCCTACGAGCAGTACTTC. It specifies CASSLGGQAISYEQYF.

This clonotype has a handful of counts. The chain is built from TRBV7-9 and TRBJ1-4, with TRBD1 matching over 7 bases. Germline CDR1 is SEHNR and CDR2 is FQNEAQ (reference sequence). The CDR3 extends over 14 amino acids. With V trimmed by 5 bases and J by 7 bases, 7 bases remained unmatched. The CDR3 nucleotides are TGTGCCAGCAGCGGCGCCAGGGGGGTTGAAAAACTGTTTTTT. Translating gives CASSGARGVEKLFF.

This sequence joins TRBV7-2 and TRBJ2-7; D not resolved. With 5 bases removed from V and 4 bases from J, the gap between germline ends came to 9 bases. Germline values: CDR1 SGHTA, CDR2 FQGNSA. The CDR3 extends over 12 amino acids. The CDR3 coding sequence is TGTGCCAGCAGCCCCGAGTTTTACGAGCAGTACTTC. Amino acids: CASSPEFYEQYF.

This clonotype was observed at least ten times. The CDR3: CASSPQGTAFF. CDR3 coding DNA: TGTGCCAGCAGTCCACAGGGGACAGCTTTCTTT. The V gene is TRBV6-6, the J gene TRBJ1-1; TRBD1 agrees at 7 bases. The CDR3 spans 11 residues. V shed 5 bases and J 10 bases; nucleotides not matched to a gene: 4. Looked up from germline, CDR1 is MNHNY and CDR2 is SVGAGI (reference sequence).

This clonotype has a handful of counts. This chain connects TRBV6-5 to TRBJ1-2; D uncertain. V lost 5 bases, J lost 8 bases, and 15 bases lay in between. This CDR3 has 13 residues. The germline CDR1 and CDR2 sequences are MNHEY and SVGAGI. The DNA of the CDR3 is TGTGCCAGCAGTAATGAACTCTATGGGGGCTACACCTTC. This codes for CASSNELYGGYTF.

This clonotype was seen a few times. V is TRBV4-2 and J is TRBJ2-7, with 10 positions matching TRBD2. The CDR3 runs to 20 residues. Germline V CDR1 and CDR2: LGHNA, YNFKEQ. V lost 11 bases to trimming and J lost 6 bases; unmatched junction nucleotides: 31. CDR3 amino acids: CAPGRGPRASGGGRYCEQYF. The CDR3 coding sequence is TGTGCCCCGGGGCGGGGCCCTAGGGCTAGCGGGGGAGGACGGTATTGCGAGCAGTACTTC.

In its sample, this clonotype was seen many times. The chain uses TRBV7-2 and TRBJ2-1; 10 bases align to TRBD2. The V gene's germline CDR1 is SGHTA and CDR2 FQGNSA. Losses at the gene ends were 7 bases for V and 2 bases for J; bases not matched to a gene: 11. The CDR3 is 17 amino acids. CDR3 nucleotide sequence: TGTGCCAGCACCCAGCGGGGGCTAGCGGGGGCCTACAATGAGCAGTTCTTC. Residues: CASTQRGLAGAYNEQFF.

In its sample, this clonotype was seen a few times. The J gene is TRBJ2-2, the V gene TRBV4-2; D is ambiguous. The germline V and J ends were trimmed by 0 bases and 4 bases, with 12 bases remaining between them. Germline V gene sequence: CDR1 LGHNA, CDR2 YNFKEQ. There are 16 residues in the CDR3. As DNA, the CDR3 is TGTGCCAGCAGCCAAGACCGAACTTGGTCCACCGGGGAGCTGTTTTTT. This translates into CASSQDRTWSTGELFF.

The chain combines TRBV20-1 with TRBJ2-3; the D gene could be TRBD1 or TRBD2 (8 bases each). Trimming pared 3 bases from V and 0 bases from J, leaving 19 bases between. The length of the CDR3 is 17 residues. CDR1 is DFQATT, CDR2 SNEGSKA, per germline (reference sequence). The CDR3: CSASAGGGGSSTDTQYF. The CDR3 bases are TGCAGTGCTAGCGCAGGGGGCGGGGGGTCTAGCACAGATACGCAGTATTTT.

V gene TRBV7-2 combines with J gene TRBJ2-3, with 10 nucleotides matching TRBD1. Trimming removed 5 bases from V and 3 bases from J; junction bases left unmatched: 2. CDR3 length equals 14 residues. Germline values: CDR1 SGHTA, CDR2 FQGNSA. The CDR3 bases are TGTGCCAGCAGCCAGGGACAGGGGACAGATACGCAGTATTTT. Its protein is CASSQGQGTDTQYF.

The gene calls are TRBV9 and TRBJ2-3, with TRBD2 matching over 7 bases. V lost 0 bases, J lost 3 bases, and 1 base stayed unmatched. CDR3 length equals 14 residues. Germline assignment: CDR1 SGDLS and CDR2 YYNGEE. The CDR3: CASSVAGLTDTQYF. As DNA, the CDR3 is TGTGCCAGCAGCGTAGCGGGACTAACAGATACGCAGTATTTT.